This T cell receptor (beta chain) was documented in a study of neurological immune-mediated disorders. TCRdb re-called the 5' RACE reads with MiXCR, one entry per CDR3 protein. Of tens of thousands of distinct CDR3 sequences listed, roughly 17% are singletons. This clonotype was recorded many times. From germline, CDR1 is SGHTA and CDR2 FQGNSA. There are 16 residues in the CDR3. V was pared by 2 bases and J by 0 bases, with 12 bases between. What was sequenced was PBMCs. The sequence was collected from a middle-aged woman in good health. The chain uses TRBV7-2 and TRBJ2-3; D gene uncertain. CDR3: CASSLRVTRSTDTQYF. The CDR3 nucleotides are TGTGCCAGCAGCTTAAGAGTAACCCGTAGCACAGATACGCAGTATTTT.